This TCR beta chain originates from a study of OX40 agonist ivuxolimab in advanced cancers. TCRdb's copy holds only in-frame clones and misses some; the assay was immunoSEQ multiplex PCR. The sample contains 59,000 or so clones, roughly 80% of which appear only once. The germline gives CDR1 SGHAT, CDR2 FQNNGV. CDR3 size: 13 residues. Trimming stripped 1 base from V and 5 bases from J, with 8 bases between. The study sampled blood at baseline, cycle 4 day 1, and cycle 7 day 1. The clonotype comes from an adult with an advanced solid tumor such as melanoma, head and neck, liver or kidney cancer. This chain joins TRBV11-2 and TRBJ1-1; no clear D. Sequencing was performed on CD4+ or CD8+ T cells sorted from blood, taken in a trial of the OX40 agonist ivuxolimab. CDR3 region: CASSLVGGTEAFF. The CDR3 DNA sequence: TGTGCCAGCAGCTTAGTGGGAGGGACTGAAGCTTTCTTT.